These 21 T cell receptor beta chains were sequenced from one sample in a study of blood T cells in healthy people across ages. Then a second PCR, running roughly 7 to 11 cycles, was carried out with a sample-barcoded 5' primer and a J-beta primer mix. TCRdb re-called the 5' RACE reads with MiXCR, one entry per CDR3 protein. The table has fewer than 950,000 distinct CDR3 sequences, about 37% seen once. Sequences were obtained from blood. The receptors come from a man between 18 and 29 years old in good health.

This clonotype was picked up a small number of times. V gene TRBV4-2 combines with J gene TRBJ1-2; D may be TRBD1 (5 bases). V was pared by 0 bases and J by 2 bases, with 10 bases between. The CDR3 has 15 amino acids. The germline gives CDR1 LGHNA, CDR2 YNFKEQ. The CDR3 sequence is CASSQEPTENYGYTF. The CDR3 DNA reads as TGTGCCAGCAGCCAAGAACCGACAGAAAACTATGGCTACACCTTC.

V gene TRBV5-1 combines with J gene TRBJ2-1, with 8 positions matching TRBD2. CDR1 is SGHRS and CDR2 is YFSETQ in the germline V gene. The CDR3 is 16 residues long. J gave up 4 bases and V 4 bases, and 10 bases lay outside the gene matches. The CDR3 region has the DNA TGCGCCAGCAGCCCCAGACTAGCGCTCGCATACAATGAGCAGTTCTTC. Its translation: CASSPRLALAYNEQFF.

V usage is TRBV2 and J usage is TRBJ2-1; D perhaps matches TRBD1 (5 bases). V lost 8 bases and J 9 bases, leaving 11 bases between the germline ends. The germline V gene encodes CDR1 SNHLY and CDR2 FYNNEI. The CDR3 runs 11 residues. The CDR3: CASFEGAEQFF. In DNA, the CDR3 is TGTGCCAGCTTTGAAGGGGCTGAGCAGTTCTTC.

The chain uses TRBV20-1 and TRBJ1-2; D gene uncertain. CDR1 DFQATT and CDR2 SNEGSKA come from the germline V gene (reference sequence). V lost 0 bases, J lost 8 bases, and 16 bases lay in between. This CDR3 spans 14 amino acids. Written as DNA, the CDR3 is TGCAGTGCTAGAGATGAAAGTGGATTCGGGGGCTACACCTTC. It specifies CSARDESGFGGYTF.

With respect to this clonotype: A much larger clonotype is one base distant, so this may be a read error. The chain is built from TRBV20-1 and TRBJ2-1, with TRBD1 matching over 7 bases. In germline, CDR1 is DFQATT, CDR2 SNEGSKA (reference sequence). The CDR3 sequence is 16 residues long. The CDR3 loop is CNAREARGGYSNEQFF. The CDR3 coding sequence is TGCAATGCTAGAGAAGCAAGAGGGGGCTACTCCAATGAGCAGTTCTTC.

The table lists this clonotype with many counts. The chain uses TRBV7-2 and TRBJ2-7, with TRBD1 as a possible D gene (6 bases). Germline V gene lookup returns CDR1 SGHTA and CDR2 FQGNSA. Trimming left V 2 bases short and J 2 bases short, with 16 bases between. The CDR3 contains 16 residues. CDR3 sequence reads: CASSLYSSGATYEQYF. The CDR3 DNA follows: TGTGCCAGCAGCTTATATTCGTCAGGGGCTACCTACGAGCAGTACTTC.

The rearrangement links TRBV6-1 to TRBJ2-1; TRBD2 aligns across 8 bases. The closer fit of TRBJ2-7 to the DNA end suggests the J call may be wrong. This CDR3 has 14 amino acids. Looked up from germline, CDR1 is MNHNS and CDR2 is SASEGT. The CDR3 here is CASSEGLAGNEQYF. In DNA form, the CDR3 reads TGTGCCAGCAGTGAAGGGCTAGCGGGCAATGAGCAGTACTTC.

This chain uses TRBV7-2 with TRBJ1-5; D is ambiguous. CDR1 is SGHTA, CDR2 FQGNSA, per germline. V was pared by 3 bases and J by 4 bases, with 13 bases between. This CDR3 region has 15 residues. The DNA for the CDR3 is TGTGCCAGCAGCTTCGGGGAGAGGACGAATCAGCCCCAGCATTTT. Its protein is CASSFGERTNQPQHF.

This rearrangement joins TRBV20-1 to TRBJ2-1; no definite D call. V was clipped by 3 bases and J by 0 bases, with 9 bases between them. Germline-derived CDR1 and CDR2 are DFQATT and SNEGSKA (reference sequence). The CDR3 is 14 residues long. The CDR3 sequence is CSASWRSSYNEQFF. The CDR3 DNA is TGCAGTGCTAGCTGGCGGAGCTCCTACAATGAGCAGTTCTTC.

Ten or more counts support this clonotype. The J gene is TRBJ1-2, the V gene TRBV29-1; no clear D. Germline CDR1 reads SQVTM; CDR2 reads ANQGSEA. The CDR3 covers 11 residues. The germline V and J ends were trimmed by 3 bases and 5 bases, with 7 bases remaining between them. The CDR3: CSVEQRYGYTF. CDR3 in DNA: TGCAGCGTTGAGCAGAGATATGGCTACACCTTC.

The V gene is TRBV29-1, the J gene TRBJ1-1; D remains ambiguous. V was pared by 4 bases and J by 0 bases, with 9 bases between. CDR1 is SQVTM and CDR2 is ANQGSEA in the germline V gene. The CDR3 consists of 13 residues. The CDR3 protein is CSVAPAVNTEAFF. The CDR3 nucleotides read TGCAGCGTTGCCCCAGCGGTGAACACTGAAGCTTTCTTT.

The rearrangement joins TRBV7-8 to TRBJ2-5, with a possible D match to TRBD2 (6 bases). CDR1 is SGHVS and CDR2 is FQNEAQ in the germline V gene. This CDR3 is built from 16 residues. Trimming shortened V by 3 bases and J by 2 bases, and 16 bases separated the two germline ends. The CDR3 DNA is TGTGCCAGCAGCTTGTTGGCGGGGTACTCACAAGAGACCCAGTACTTC. It codes for CASSLLAGYSQETQYF.

The genes are TRBV2 and TRBJ1-2; perhaps TRBD1 as D (5 bases). V was trimmed by 2 bases and J by 2 bases, leaving 12 bases between them. CDR3 length: 15 amino acids. Germline values: CDR1 SNHLY, CDR2 FYNNEI. CDR3 loop: CASSEIGAENYGYTF. CDR3 bases: TGTGCCAGCAGTGAAATCGGGGCAGAGAACTATGGCTACACCTTC.

This clonotype showed up just a few times. The chain uses TRBV11-2 and TRBJ2-3, with 9 positions matching TRBD1. V shed 2 bases, J shed 4 bases, and the junction held 4 bases outside the gene matches. This CDR3 has 15 residues. Germline CDR1 SGHAT, CDR2 FQNNGV. CDR3 sequence reads: CASSLRTGVADTQYF. The CDR3 DNA is TGTGCCAGCAGCTTACGGACAGGGGTGGCAGATACGCAGTATTTT. Supplemented by reference TRBV11-2 and TRBJ2-3, the full variable domain reads EAGVAQSPRYKIIEKRQSVAFWCNPISGHATLYWYQQILGQGPKLLIQFQNNGVVDDSQLPKDRFSAERLKGVDSTLKIQPAKLEDSAVYLCASSLRTGVADTQYFGPGTRLTVL.

The V call is TRBV6-2 or TRBV6-3, the J call TRBJ1-5; weak D call: TRBD1 (6 bases). Germline CDR1 is MNHEY and CDR2 is SVGEGT. V dropped 7 bases and J dropped 15 bases, with 19 bases sitting between them. The CDR3 is 12 residues long. The DNA of the CDR3 is TGTGCCAGCACGCGGGGGGGGGCTGCCCCGCATTTT. Its translation is CASTRGGAAPHF.

The V gene is TRBV6-2 or TRBV6-3, the J gene TRBJ2-7, with D perhaps matching TRBD1 (5 bases). Trimming cost V 5 bases and J 5 bases, with 19 bases left between them. Germline values: CDR1 MNHEY, CDR2 SVGEGT. The CDR3 totals 15 residues. The DNA of the CDR3 is TGTGCCAGCAGTAGGACCGACAGAATCGGCAACGAGCAGTACTTC. This encodes CASSRTDRIGNEQYF.

A remark on this clonotype: Being one base from a much bigger clone, this may be a read error. This sequence joins TRBV7-2 and TRBJ2-1; 7 bases line up with TRBD1. The CDR3 loop spans 14 amino acids. Looked up from germline, CDR1 is SGHTA and CDR2 is FQGNSA. V shed 8 bases, J shed 7 bases, and the junction held 11 bases outside the gene matches. CDR3 residues: CASGLTQGNNEQFF. The CDR3 bases are TGTGCCAGCGGCCTTACACAGGGGAATAATGAGCAGTTCTTC.

Only a few counts were recorded for this clonotype. The chain joins TRBV7-2 to TRBJ1-3; D gene unclear. The germline CDR1 and CDR2 sequences are SGHTA and FQGNSA. This CDR3 region has 14 residues. V lost 1 base to trimming and J lost 3 bases, with 7 bases between them. As DNA, the CDR3 is TGTGCCAGCAGCTTAGTCGGGGTTGGAAACACCATATATTTT. Translated, it gives CASSLVGVGNTIYF.

This clonotype was seen a single time. This may be a read error: a much more frequent sequence differs by one nucleotide. The chain joins TRBV29-1 to TRBJ2-1; the match to TRBD2 covers 14 bases. The DNA end lines up better with TRBJ2-7; the J call may be wrong. This CDR3 contains 16 residues. Germline CDR1 SQVTM, CDR2 ANQGSEA. The CDR3 region is CSVRGLAGGAYNEQYF. The CDR3 DNA follows: TGCAGCGTCCGTGGACTAGCGGGGGGTGCCTACAATGAGCAGTACTTC.

A remark on this clonotype: This may be a read error: a much more frequent sequence differs by one nucleotide. This chain links TRBV5-1 with TRBJ1-6; D is perhaps TRBD1 (6 bases). Germline-derived CDR1 and CDR2 are SGHRS and YFSETQ. With 0 bases removed from V and 11 bases from J, the gap between germline ends came to 15 bases. The CDR3 spans 15 residues. Written as DNA, the CDR3 is TGCGCCAGCAGCTTGGACAGGGTGGACAATGCACCCCTCCACTTT. As protein: CASSLDRVDNAPLHF.

The chain carries TRBV4-3 and TRBJ2-2; maybe TRBD1 (6 bases). Germline V gene sequence: CDR1 LGHNA, CDR2 YSLEER. Trimming left V 0 bases short and J 0 bases short, with 8 bases between. The CDR3 has 16 amino acids. CDR3 residues: CASSQDRGPNTGELFF. The CDR3 DNA reads TGCGCCAGCAGCCAAGACAGGGGACCGAACACCGGGGAGCTGTTTTTT.